One and the same sample provided the 18 T cell receptor beta chains below, sequenced in a study of blood T cells in healthy people across ages. Primed by a sample-barcoded 5' primer and a J-beta primer mix, a second PCR proceeded for about 7 to 12 cycles. One entry per CDR3 protein results from TCRdb running MiXCR on the 5' RACE reads. The sample holds hundreds of thousands of distinct CDR3 sequences, about 24% seen once. The same specimen was also included in a second study, on T cells of mothers and their children.

Sample: blood. Receptors were obtained from a boy aged 5-17 years in good health.

This chain joins TRBV18 and TRBJ1-5; tentative D call: TRBD1 (5 bases). Germline assignment: CDR1 KGHSH and CDR2 LQKENI. Trimming left V 2 bases short and J 0 bases short, with 14 bases between. The CDR3 loop spans 17 amino acids. Written as DNA, the CDR3 is TGTGCCAGCTCACCAGACGACAGAAACTATAGCAATCAGCCCCAGCATTTT. Residues: CASSPDDRNYSNQPQHF.

The rearrangement joins TRBV20-1 to TRBJ2-5, with 8 bases identical to TRBD2. Per the germline V gene, CDR1 is DFQATT and CDR2 is SNEGSKA (reference sequence). There are 13 residues in the CDR3. Unmatched junction bases numbered 8, after V lost 6 bases and J lost 5 bases. The CDR3 is CSARASGSETQYF. CDR3 in DNA: TGCAGTGCCAGGGCCAGCGGGAGCGAGACCCAGTACTTC.

In this sample, this clonotype turned up many times. The V and J genes are TRBV29-1 and TRBJ2-3; either TRBD1 or TRBD2 may fit D (5 bases each). This CDR3 comprises 15 residues. Trimming left V 6 bases short and J 4 bases short, with 20 bases between. CDR1 and CDR2 from the germline V gene are SQVTM and ANQGSEA. The CDR3 region is CSVITGLPDPDTQYF. The CDR3 nucleotides read TGCAGCGTGATAACGGGGCTCCCAGACCCAGATACGCAGTATTTT.

This clonotype was recorded at least ten times. The chain is built from TRBV5-6 and TRBJ2-2; maybe TRBD2 (5 bases). Trimming took 0 bases from V and 4 from J, leaving 16 bases between them. CDR3 length: 17 amino acids. Germline-derived CDR1 and CDR2 are SGHDT and YYEEEE. This CDR3 is CASSLVGMQEVTGELFF. The CDR3 DNA follows: TGTGCCAGCAGCTTGGTCGGTATGCAGGAGGTCACCGGGGAGCTGTTTTTT.

This clonotype has more than one count but fewer than ten. The chain combines TRBV7-8 with TRBJ2-7, with 10 bases that match TRBD1. The length of the CDR3 is 16 residues. Per germline, CDR1 SGHVS and CDR2 FQNEAQ. V shed 5 bases, J shed 4 bases, and the junction held 11 bases outside the gene matches. The CDR3 here is CASSPVGGQGRYEQYF. The CDR3 nucleotides read TGTGCCAGCAGCCCGGTCGGGGGACAGGGGCGGTACGAGCAGTACTTC.

This chain joins TRBV7-6 and TRBJ1-1; D is ambiguous. This CDR3 spans 13 amino acids. CDR1 SGHVS and CDR2 FNYEAQ come from the germline V gene. With 1 base removed from V and 3 bases from J, the gap between germline ends came to 6 bases. The CDR3 sequence: CASSLGPYTEAFF. Written as DNA, the CDR3 is TGTGCCAGCAGCTTAGGGCCGTACACTGAAGCTTTCTTT.

The chain carries TRBV5-1 and TRBJ2-3; D possibly corresponds to TRBD2 (5 bases). CDR1 is SGHRS, CDR2 YFSETQ, per germline. The CDR3 is 16 amino acids. The ends were cut back, 4 bases at V and 2 bases at J, with 17 bases in the middle. CDR3 nucleotides: TGCGCCAGCAGCGCCCGGGATATCGCGGTCACAGATACGCAGTATTTT. Amino acid sequence: CASSARDIAVTDTQYF.

This clonotype was counted only a few times. V usage is TRBV4-3 and J usage is TRBJ1-2; D gene ambiguous. The length of the CDR3 is 12 residues. V lost 4 bases, J lost 0 bases, and 3 bases lay in between. CDR1 and CDR2 from the germline V gene are LGHNA and YSLEER. The CDR3: CASSRSNYGYTF. The CDR3 DNA reads as TGCGCCAGCAGCCGATCTAACTATGGCTACACCTTC.

This clonotype was seen a handful of times. V usage is TRBV7-9 and J usage is TRBJ1-3; D gene uncertain. CDR3 length: 16 amino acids. Germline V CDR1 and CDR2: SEHNR, FQNEAQ (reference sequence). V lost 4 bases to trimming and J lost 0 bases, with 13 bases between them. The CDR3 loop reads CASSSRQEVSGNTIYF. The CDR3 DNA reads as TGTGCCAGCAGCTCTAGGCAAGAAGTCTCTGGAAACACCATATATTTT.

This clonotype was counted a few times. One end of the junction varies from germline; a read error may be responsible. The V and J genes are TRBV12-3 or TRBV12-4 and TRBJ1-3; 7 nucleotides align to TRBD1. The CDR3 is 15 amino acids. The CDR3, as DNA: TGCGCCAGCAGTCGTCGGGACAGCTCTGGAAACACCATATATTTT. The encoded protein is CASSRRDSSGNTIYF.

This clonotype was picked up a small number of times. The chain employs TRBV7-9 and TRBJ2-1, with TRBD2 as a possible D gene (6 bases). Germline CDR1 SEHNR, CDR2 FQNEAQ (reference sequence). The CDR3 is made up of 15 amino acids. Trimming removed 6 bases from V and 4 bases from J, with 16 bases in between. CDR3 nucleotides: TGTGCCAGCAGTGGGAAACCTAGCGTTTACAATGAGCAGTTCTTC. Translating gives CASSGKPSVYNEQFF.

This clonotype turned up a few times. Germline and junction disagree at one end, which may indicate a read error. V usage is TRBV12-3 or TRBV12-4 and J usage is TRBJ2-7, with D possibly TRBD1 on 6 matching bases. The CDR3 runs 14 residues. The DNA of the CDR3 is TGTGCCAGCAGTTATCGCCGGGACAACTACGTGCAGTACTTC. This gives the protein CASSYRRDNYVQYF.

This clonotype was recorded many times. The V gene is TRBV2, the J gene TRBJ2-1; 7 bases are shared with TRBD2. The CDR3 is made up of 13 amino acids. Germline V gene data show CDR1 as SNHLY and CDR2 as FYNNEI. V lost 5 bases, J lost 5 bases, and 3 bases stayed unmatched. The chain's CDR3 is CASSPGRNNEQFF. The CDR3 DNA sequence: TGTGCCAGCAGTCCCGGGAGGAACAATGAGCAGTTCTTC. The full variable domain, with the rest looked up from reference TRBV2 and TRBJ2-1, is EPEVTQTPSHQVTQMGQEVILRCVPISNHLYFYWYRQILGQKVEFLVSFYNNEISEKSEIFDDQFSVERPDGSNFTLKIRSTKLEDSAMYFCASSPGRNNEQFFGPGTRLTVL.

A word on this clonotype: At one end the junction does not follow the germline gene, possibly because of a read error. The genes are TRBV7-9 and TRBJ1-2, with 7 bases lining up with TRBD1. The CDR3 contains 17 residues. In germline, CDR1 is SEHNR, CDR2 FQNEAQ (reference sequence). CDR3 region: CASSLVDRGRGNYDYTF. In DNA form, the CDR3 reads TGTGCCAGCAGCTTAGTGGATCGTGGCAGGGGGAACTATGACTACACCTTC.

This clonotype was observed a handful of times. This sequence joins TRBV6-1 and TRBJ2-7, with no clear D. CDR3 length: 16 residues. The germline gives CDR1 MNHNS, CDR2 SASEGT. Deletions cut 7 bases from V and 5 bases from J, with 24 bases between. The CDR3 sequence is CASKLTDWGGENEQYF. The CDR3 DNA follows: TGTGCCAGCAAGCTGACCGATTGGGGTGGCGAGAACGAGCAGTACTTC.

This clonotype has only a few counts. The V and J genes are TRBV7-2 and TRBJ1-6; no clear D. The CDR3 is 17 amino acids. V lost 1 base to trimming and J lost 0 bases, with 10 bases between them. From germline, CDR1 is SGHTA and CDR2 FQGNSA. The CDR3 reads CASSLDPGSSYNSPLHF. CDR3 bases: TGTGCCAGCAGCTTAGATCCGGGCAGCTCCTATAATTCACCCCTCCACTTT.

This clonotype was counted a single time. Here the CDR3 omits its conserved ending phenylalanine or tryptophan, so a read error is the likely source. This chain links TRBV11-1 with TRBJ1-2; D remains unclear. CDR1 and CDR2 (germline): SGHAT, FQDESV (reference sequence). The CDR3 totals 13 residues. The CDR3 DNA reads TGCGCCAGTAGCGGTGGGAGGAACTATGGCTACACCTAC. It codes for CASSGGRNYGYTY.

The V gene is TRBV20-1, the J gene TRBJ2-3; D possibly corresponds to TRBD2 (6 bases). This CDR3 region has 13 residues. Germline CDR1 and CDR2: DFQATT and SNEGSKA (reference sequence). V was trimmed by 4 bases and J by 5 bases, leaving 13 bases between them. The CDR3 loop is CSAKGTFGDTQYF. CDR3 sequence (DNA): TGCAGTGCTAAAGGGACTTTTGGAGATACGCAGTATTTT.